This is a list of T cell receptor beta chains from one sample in a study of T-cell reconstitution after alpha-beta-depleted transplantation in children. TCRdb analysed the PCR reads with MiXCR anew, one entry per CDR3 protein. The sample holds more than 550,000 distinct CDR3 sequences, about 10% seen once. This specimen was PBMCs from the stem cell graft donor, taken from the stem cell graft. The receptors originated from a human donor who donated a stem cell graft to a child with acute myeloid leukemia. Both conserved end residues are part of each CDR3. A D gene is named only where the DNA matches it firmly. The size entry is marked missing in some rows and otherwise reads once, few, many or a size class.

cdr3_aa cdr3_nt j_call clone_size d_call v_call
CASSLAGQGLSYEQYF TGTGCCAGCAGTTTAGCAGGGCAGGGGCTTTCCTACGAGCAGTACTTC TRBJ2-7 . . TRBV12-3/TRBV12-4
CASSQVLQVAYGYTF TGCGCCAGCAGCCAAGTACTACAGGTAGCTTATGGCTACACCTTC TRBJ1-2 many . TRBV4-1
CATSRDRDNYGYTF TGTGCCACCAGCAGAGATCGGGATAACTATGGCTACACCTTC TRBJ1-2 many . TRBV15
CANLAFGGQPNTEAFF TGTGCCAACCTAGCTTTTGGAGGACAGCCGAACACTGAAGCTTTCTTT TRBJ1-1 . . TRBV6-1
CASSVDSRPNTEAFF TGTGCCAGCAGCGTAGATTCCAGGCCCAACACTGAAGCTTTCTTT TRBJ1-1 many . TRBV9
CASSYQLGTNEKLFF TGTGCCAGCAGTTACCAACTAGGGACTAATGAAAAACTGTTTTTT TRBJ1-4 few . TRBV6-5
CASSLGGDRGLLGSYNEQFF TGTGCCAGCAGTCTAGGCGGGGACAGGGGGCTTCTCGGTTCCTACAATGAGCAGTTCTTC TRBJ2-1 many TRBD1 TRBV12-3/TRBV12-4
CASSQEQVGLSYNSPLHF TGTGCCAGCAGCCAAGAGCAGGTCGGTCTGTCCTATAATTCACCCCTCCACTTT TRBJ1-6 . . TRBV3-1
CAWITGAREQYF TGTGCCTGGATTACAGGGGCCCGCGAGCAGTACTTC TRBJ2-7 . TRBD1 TRBV30
CASSGNRDRRPYEQYF TGTGCCAGCAGTGGAAACCGGGACAGGAGACCCTACGAGCAGTACTTC TRBJ2-7 . TRBD1 TRBV6-1
CSARDPRISYEQYF TGCAGTGCTAGAGATCCCCGGATTTCCTACGAGCAGTACTTC TRBJ2-7 many . TRBV20-1
CASSSRASGGFQQFF TGTGCCAGCAGTTCTAGGGCGAGCGGGGGGTTCCAGCAGTTCTTC TRBJ2-1 few TRBD2 TRBV28
CSARGQAIGGIQPQHF TGCAGTGCTAGGGGACAGGCGATAGGCGGGATTCAGCCCCAGCATTTT TRBJ1-5 many TRBD1 TRBV20-1
CASSSQKDLPRGEQYF TGCGCCAGCAGCTCCCAGAAGGACCTCCCCAGGGGCGAGCAGTACTTC TRBJ2-7 . . TRBV5-1
CASSLGPAGSNEQFF TGCGCCAGCAGCTTGGGTCCGGCGGGGAGCAATGAGCAGTTCTTC TRBJ2-1 few . TRBV5-1
CASSLEMRETQYF TGTGCCAGCAGTTTAGAGATGCGGGAGACCCAGTACTTC TRBJ2-5 many . TRBV12-3/TRBV12-4
CASSSLGGGEQYF TGTGCCAGCAGTTCCCTCGGCGGGGGCGAGCAGTACTTC TRBJ2-7 few TRBD2 TRBV12-3/TRBV12-4
CASSYTIQETQYF TGTGCCAGCAGTTATACCATCCAAGAGACCCAGTACTTC TRBJ2-5 few . TRBV6-2/TRBV6-3
CAISGSGNTGELFF TGTGCCATCAGTGGTAGCGGAAACACCGGGGAGCTGTTTTTT TRBJ2-2 few . TRBV10-3
CASSLAGGAADTQYF TGTGCCAGCAGCCTTGCCGGGGGCGCGGCAGATACGCAGTATTTT TRBJ2-3 few . TRBV11-2
CASSPRDKFGDTQYF TGTGCCAGCAGCCCCCGGGACAAATTCGGGGATACGCAGTATTTT TRBJ2-3 . . TRBV7-2
CASSLFATHAFLEQYF TGTGCCAGCAGCTTGTTCGCGACTCACGCCTTTTTGGAGCAGTACTTC TRBJ2-7 . . TRBV5-7
CASKEAGPSETQYF TGTGCCAGCAAGGAGGCGGGACCCTCTGAGACCCAGTACTTC TRBJ2-5 many . TRBV6-1
CASSQEWGFGGYTF TGCGCCAGCAGCCAAGAATGGGGTTTTGGTGGCTACACCTTC TRBJ1-2 few . TRBV4-3
CSANIAGARNEQFF TGCAGTGCTAATATAGCGGGAGCTCGTAATGAGCAGTTCTTC TRBJ2-1 many TRBD2 TRBV20-1
CASSSQLGEQPQHF TGCGCCAGCAGCTCCCAGCTGGGGGAACAGCCCCAGCATTTT TRBJ1-5 . . TRBV5-1
CATPLTTQLGPRYGYTF TGTGCCACCCCCCTCACGACCCAACTCGGACCACGCTATGGCTACACCTTC TRBJ1-2 . . TRBV11-2